This T cell receptor beta chain originates from a study of blood T cell repertoires in COVID-19. Study at large: Samples taken during acute and convalescent COVID-19 were collected in the United States, Italy and Spain. In each case, the material was cDNA or gDNA derived from T cells, B-cell-depleted T cells, or PBMCs.

The CDR3 is made up of 16 amino acids. Germline lookup yields CDR1 SGHRS and CDR2 YFSETQ. V was shortened by 4 bases and J by 3 bases, with 16 bases between the two germline ends. As processed by the authors: For nucleated cells, counts were estimated from reference gene primer amplification. TCRdb's copy holds only in-frame clones and misses some; the assay was immunoSEQ multiplex PCR. The V and J calls and clone size are taken from that table; D and trimming were inferred from the DNA. The sample shows some 60,000 clones, about four fifths of them seen only once. The sample taken for sequencing was peripheral blood. The TCR sequence derives from a woman of 80 years or more with acute or convalescent COVID-19. The chain is built from TRBV5-1 and TRBJ2-2; a weak D match, TRBD1 (6 bases). DNA of the CDR3: TGCGCCAGCAGCCGAGGCCGGGACATTGACACCGGGGAGCTGTTTTTT. It codes for CASSRGRDIDTGELFF. Together with reference TRBV5-1 and TRBJ2-2, the CDR3 gives the full variable domain: KAGVTQTPRYLIKTRGQQVTLSCSPISGHRSVSWYQQTPGQGLQFLFEYFSETQRNKGNFPGRFSGRQFSNSRSEMNVSTLELGDSALYLCASSRGRDIDTGELFFGEGSRLTVL.